This T cell receptor beta chain was recorded in a study of regulatory T cells in long-lasting Graves disease. Whole-study findings and limits: Persistent-disease Graves' patients showed less TCR diversity than new cases.

In this sample, this clonotype turned up many times. The antigen remains undetermined. TCR beta libraries were built with iRepertoire HTBI primers and Arm-PCR of CDR3 regions. TCRdb re-called the multiplex PCR reads through MiXCR, storing one row per CDR3 protein. The sample includes 350,000 to 450,000 distinct CDR3 sequences, 12% of them seen just once. Time point reported: newly diagnosed GD, antithyroid drugs for less than 3 months. From PBMCs, RNA was extracted and then used to make the TCR library. The same data also went into a second study, on T cells in Graves' hyperthyroidism and ophthalmopathy.

This specimen consisted of peripheral blood mononuclear cells (PBMCs), obtained at new diagnosis, from a patient treated with antithyroid drugs. This receptor was taken from a woman between 18 and 29 years old with Graves disease.

This CDR3 is CASSLGTGIHYGYTF. CDR3 in DNA: TGTGCCAGCAGCTTAGGGACAGGGATTCACTATGGCTACACCTTC. The genes are TRBV11-3 and TRBJ1-2; 8 bases map to TRBD1. The CDR3 contains 15 residues. The ends lost 1 base at V and 3 bases at J; junction bases unmatched: 4. Germline CDR1 SGHNT, CDR2 YENEEA.